These T cell receptor beta chains were read from a single sample in a study of T cell repertoires in cytomegalovirus infection. No antigen has been identified for these receptors. TCRdb recomputed calls from the reads with MiXCR, one row per CDR3 protein. Among approximately 280,000 distinct CDR3 sequences listed, 20% to 25% were seen once. The specimen was cultured PBMCs, collected from culture after CMV antigen stimulation. These receptors were collected from a human donor in good health (CMV status not recorded). Some clones in this sample may be carry-over from other donors' samples. CDR3s include the opening cysteine and the closing phenylalanine or tryptophan. The D gene is left open where the match is weak. Some rows have no size entry. The others give once, few or many, or a class for an expanded clone.

CDR3nt | CDR3aa | d_gene | abundance | j_gene | v_gene
TGTGCCACATATCGGGGGAGCGGGAGAACAGATACGCAGTATTTT | CATYRGSGRTDTQYF | TRBD2 | few | TRBJ2-3 | TRBV27
TGTGCCAGCAGCCAAGGGGCCGGGGCCTATCCCTACAATGAGCAGTTCTTC | CASSQGAGAYPYNEQFF | NA | many | TRBJ2-1 | TRBV4-2
TGCGCCAGCAGCCAAGAACGACAGGGAGGGAGAGTCGAGCAGTACTTC | CASSQERQGGRVEQYF | NA | many | TRBJ2-7 | TRBV4-1
TGTGCCAGCTCACCACCAGGGGCCAGAGGAAACACCATATATTTT | CASSPPGARGNTIYF | NA | NA | TRBJ1-3 | TRBV18
TGCGCCAGCCAACGGACAGGGGAACGAAACACCATATATTTT | CASQRTGERNTIYF | TRBD1 | many | TRBJ1-3 | TRBV5-1
TGTGCCAGCCGTTACCTAGCGGGAAATTATGAGCAGTTCTTC | CASRYLAGNYEQFF | TRBD2 | NA | TRBJ2-1 | TRBV12-3/TRBV12-4
TGTGCCAGCACCAACGACAGGGGCTACGAGCAGTACTTC | CASTNDRGYEQYF | TRBD1 | few | TRBJ2-7 | TRBV5-6
TGTGCCAGCAGCGTAGCGGGCAGTCATGAGCAGTTCTTC | CASSVAGSHEQFF | NA | few | TRBJ2-1 | TRBV9
TGTGCCAGCAGTCCCCAGGCAGGGGCCACTGAAGCTTTCTTT | CASSPQAGATEAFF | NA | few | TRBJ1-1 | TRBV12-3/TRBV12-4
TGTGCCATCAGTGAGTCCGATTATAATTCACCCCTCCACTTT | CAISESDYNSPLHF | NA | NA | TRBJ1-6 | TRBV10-3
TGTGCCAGCAGGGGGACAGGGGAAGAGACCCAGTACTTC | CASRGTGEETQYF | TRBD1 | NA | TRBJ2-5 | TRBV2
TGTGCCAGCAGCCCCTACACCGGTCACGTTTTCTTT | CASSPYTGHVFF | NA | NA | TRBJ1-1 | TRBV7-2
TGTGCCAGCAGGTCGAACACTGAAGCTTTCTTT | CASRSNTEAFF | NA | NA | TRBJ1-1 | TRBV5-4
TGTGCCAGCAGTTATAGGTCTCGGGGACAGGGATACGGGGAGACCCAGTACTTC | CASSYRSRGQGYGETQYF | TRBD1 | NA | TRBJ2-5 | TRBV6-2/TRBV6-3
TGTGCCACCGAGGGGACCAATGGGGCCAACGTCCTGACTTTC | CATEGTNGANVLTF | NA | few | TRBJ2-6 | TRBV12-3/TRBV12-4
TGTGCCAGCTGGAGGCAGGGTGACTATGGCTACACCTTC | CASWRQGDYGYTF | NA | NA | TRBJ1-2 | TRBV2
TGTGCCAGCAGCTTATCAGGGGAACAGGAGCTGTTTTTT | CASSLSGEQELFF | NA | medium-sized | TRBJ2-2 | TRBV7-3
TGTGCCACCAACAGGGACGGCGGGGAGCTGTTTTTT | CATNRDGGELFF | NA | NA | TRBJ2-2 | TRBV24-1
TGTGCCAGCAGCTCCAGGGGGTTCCGCACAGATACGCAGTATTTT | CASSSRGFRTDTQYF | TRBD1 | NA | TRBJ2-3 | TRBV11-2
TGTGCCAGCAGCCAAGATGGACTAGCGGGAGGGGTTGGCAAAAACATTCAGTACTTC | CASSQDGLAGGVGKNIQYF | TRBD2 | few | TRBJ2-4 | TRBV4-2
TGTGCCAGCAGTTACCCCTCGGGACTAGCGGGCTTTGTCAAATCAAACATTCAGTACTTC | CASSYPSGLAGFVKSNIQYF | TRBD2 | NA | TRBJ2-4 | TRBV6-2/TRBV6-3
TGTGCTAGCAGCTTCGGGAGATCCCACAATGAGCAGTTCTTC | CASSFGRSHNEQFF | NA | NA | TRBJ2-1 | TRBV7-7
TGTGCCAGCAGTCCCGTGAGTGGGAGCGCCGGTTTTTCATTTGTCGATGAGCAGTTCTTC | CASSPVSGSAGFSFVDEQFF | NA | many | TRBJ2-1 | TRBV28
TGTGCCAGCAGCTTAGGCGGGGGGAGCCCCCAAGAGACCCAGTACTTC | CASSLGGGSPQETQYF | TRBD2 | few | TRBJ2-5 | TRBV7-9
TGTGCCAGCAGCCGCGGGGGAGCTAGCACAGATACGCAGTATTTT | CASSRGGASTDTQYF | TRBD2 | few | TRBJ2-3 | TRBV11-2
TGTGCCAGCAGCTTGGAATGGGGTACCCATGGCTACACCTTC | CASSLEWGTHGYTF | NA | few | TRBJ1-2 | TRBV5-4
TGTGCCAGCAAACTGGGACTAGCGGGCCAAAACATTCAGTACTTC | CASKLGLAGQNIQYF | TRBD2 | few | TRBJ2-4 | TRBV12-3/TRBV12-4
TGTGCCAGCAGCCGCGGGACTAGGAACACCGGGGAGCTGTTTTTT | CASSRGTRNTGELFF | TRBD2 | few | TRBJ2-2 | TRBV11-3
TGTGCCAGTACCAGAATGGGCCGCGCCGGGGAGCTGTTTTTT | CASTRMGRAGELFF | NA | few | TRBJ2-2 | TRBV19
TGTGCCAGCAGCTTAGATCTGGGGACAGGATATTCACCCCTCCACTTT | CASSLDLGTGYSPLHF | TRBD1 | few | TRBJ1-6 | TRBV11-2
TGCAGTGCTTCAAGTCTCTCGGGGGGTCTCTATGGCTACACCTTC | CSASSLSGGLYGYTF | NA | NA | TRBJ1-2 | TRBV20-1
TGTGCCAGCAGCTTAAGTCATCGGACAGGGGTTTTTCAGCCCCAGCATTTT | CASSLSHRTGVFQPQHF | TRBD1 | few | TRBJ1-5 | TRBV7-2
TGTGCCAGCCGCTCGTGGGTGTACGAGCAGTACTTC | CASRSWVYEQYF | NA | few | TRBJ2-7 | TRBV10-3
TGTGCCAGCAGACAGACGGGAGGGCAAGAGACCCAGTACTTC | CASRQTGGQETQYF | TRBD2 | few | TRBJ2-5 | TRBV7-9
TGTGCCAGCGGCCGGGACACAACGTTCAACATTCAGTACTTC | CASGRDTTFNIQYF | NA | NA | TRBJ2-4 | TRBV2
TGTGCCACCAGCAGAGCCGGGACAGGGAAGAGTTGGCAGTACTTC | CATSRAGTGKSWQYF | TRBD1 | NA | TRBJ2-7 | TRBV15
TGTGCCAGCAGCTTCCGCCGCGGGACAGATACGCAGTATTTT | CASSFRRGTDTQYF | NA | NA | TRBJ2-3 | TRBV27
TGTGCCAGCAGTTTGCGGGGGGCGCGCACTGAAGCTTTCTTT | CASSLRGARTEAFF | NA | NA | TRBJ1-1 | TRBV28
TGTGCCAGCAGCCCAAGGGGGCCCCGTGGCACTGAAGCTTTCTTT | CASSPRGPRGTEAFF | TRBD1 | NA | TRBJ1-1 | TRBV7-6
TGTGCCAGCAGCTTAGTTTGGACTAGCGATCCAGATACGCAGTATTTT | CASSLVWTSDPDTQYF | TRBD2 | many | TRBJ2-3 | TRBV7-8
TGTGCCAGTACCCTGTTAGCGGGCCTCTACGAGCAGTACTTC | CASTLLAGLYEQYF | TRBD2 | NA | TRBJ2-7 | TRBV5-6
TGTGCCAGCAGTCCCCGCCGAGCGGGAGGCCGACCGGGGCAGTTCTTC | CASSPRRAGGRPGQFF | TRBD2 | many | TRBJ2-1 | TRBV12-3/TRBV12-4
TGTGCCAGCAGTCCTAGCCAGAGCTCCTATAATTCACCCCTCCACTTT | CASSPSQSSYNSPLHF | NA | many | TRBJ1-6 | TRBV7-2
TGCGCCAGCAGTGATAGTACAGACACAGATACGCAGTATTTT | CASSDSTDTDTQYF | NA | NA | TRBJ2-3 | TRBV10-2
TGCAGTGCTAGAAGTGGAAACCCCTACGAGCAGTACTTC | CSARSGNPYEQYF | NA | NA | TRBJ2-7 | TRBV20-1
TGTGCCAGCAGCCCCCGGAGACAGGGTCTGTCCTATGGCTACACCTTC | CASSPRRQGLSYGYTF | TRBD1 | many | TRBJ1-2 | TRBV7-9
TGCGCCAGCAGTGAGTCCTTTGGCGGGAGAGAGGCAGATACGCAGTATTTT | CASSESFGGREADTQYF | TRBD2 | once | TRBJ2-3 | TRBV10-1
TGCAGTGCCAGCGGGACAGGGGGATACAATGAGCAGTTCTTC | CSASGTGGYNEQFF | TRBD1 | NA | TRBJ2-1 | TRBV20-1
TGTGCCAGCAGCCTCAGGACAACCTCCCAAGAGACCCAGTACTTC | CASSLRTTSQETQYF | NA | many | TRBJ2-5 | TRBV7-2
TGTGCCAGCAGCACCGGTCGTAACAGGGTTTTTGGCTACACCTTC | CASSTGRNRVFGYTF | NA | many | TRBJ1-2 | TRBV7-2
TGTGCCAGCAGCCCAATCCGACAGGGGCCCCTCCACTTT | CASSPIRQGPLHF | TRBD1 | NA | TRBJ1-6 | TRBV7-2
TGTGCCAGCAGCGAACAGGGGTACACCGGGGAGCTGTTTTTT | CASSEQGYTGELFF | TRBD1 | NA | TRBJ2-2 | TRBV7-9
TGTGCCAGTAGTCGTGTCACACCGGGGGTCAATCAGCCCCAGCATTTT | CASSRVTPGVNQPQHF | NA | NA | TRBJ1-5 | TRBV19